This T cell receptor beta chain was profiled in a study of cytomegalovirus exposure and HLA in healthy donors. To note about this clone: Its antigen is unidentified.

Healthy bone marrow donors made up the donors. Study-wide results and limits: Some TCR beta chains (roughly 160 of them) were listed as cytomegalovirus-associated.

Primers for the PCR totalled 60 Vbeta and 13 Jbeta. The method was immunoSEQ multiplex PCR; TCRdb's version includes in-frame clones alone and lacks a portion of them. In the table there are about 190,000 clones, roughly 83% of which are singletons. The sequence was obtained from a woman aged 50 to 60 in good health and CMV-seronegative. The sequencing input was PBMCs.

In DNA, the CDR3 is TGTGCCAGCAGCTTAGGGGCCCACGGGAGCAGTCGGCAAGAGACCCAGTACTTC. It encodes CASSLGAHGSSRQETQYF. This chain connects TRBV7-2 to TRBJ2-5, with D possibly TRBD2 on 6 matching bases. V was shortened by 1 base and J by 2 bases, with 20 bases between the two germline ends. Germline values: CDR1 SGHTA, CDR2 FQGNSA. This CDR3 is 18 amino acids long.